The 17 T cell receptor beta chains listed next were all sequenced from one sample in a study of blood T cell repertoires in COVID-19. The assay was immunoSEQ multiplex PCR, and TCRdb's table has in-frame clones only and misses some. The sample shows about 240,000 clones, just under 85% of them seen only once. Input material: peripheral blood. The receptors were sampled from a woman of 80 years or more with acute or convalescent COVID-19.

About this clone itself: A junction boundary mismatches the germline segment, possibly from a read error. This chain uses TRBV9 with TRBJ2-2; TRBD1 is a possible D gene (5 bases). CDR1 is SGDLS and CDR2 is YYNGEE in the germline V gene. This CDR3 contains 14 residues. The CDR3 reads CASRQTVNSGELFF. The DNA of the CDR3 is TGTGCCAGCAGACAGACAGTGAACAGCGGGGAGCTGTTTTTT.

The chain links TRBV5-6 to TRBJ2-5; 10 nucleotides match TRBD2. Germline lookup yields CDR1 SGHDT and CDR2 YYEEEE. Germline trimming cut 0 bases from V and 2 bases from J; bases unmatched to any gene: 4. This CDR3 spans 16 amino acids. The CDR3 nucleotides read TGTGCCAGCAGCTTGGTTAGCGGGGGGAGACAAGAGACCCAGTACTTC. It encodes CASSLVSGGRQETQYF.

The chain joins TRBV5-1 to TRBJ1-5, with TRBD1 identical over 9 bases. Germline lookup yields CDR1 SGHRS and CDR2 YFSETQ. This CDR3 has 13 residues. The J segment lost 5 bases and the V segment lost 4 bases, leaving 1 base of the junction unmatched. Written as DNA, the CDR3 is TGCGCCAGCAGCCGGACAGGGGATCAGCCCCAGCATTTT. This encodes CASSRTGDQPQHF. Filled out from reference TRBV5-1 and TRBJ1-5, the complete variable domain reads KAGVTQTPRYLIKTRGQQVTLSCSPISGHRSVSWYQQTPGQGLQFLFEYFSETQRNKGNFPGRFSGRQFSNSRSEMNVSTLELGDSALYLCASSRTGDQPQHFGDGTRLSIL.

This clone was observed many times. The chain's CDR3 is CASSFQIGADTQYF. DNA of the CDR3: TGTGCCAGCAGCTTCCAAATAGGGGCGGATACGCAGTATTTT. The rearrangement uses TRBV3-1 (or the pseudogene TRBV3-2) and TRBJ2-3; a weak D match, TRBD1 (5 bases). V lost 5 bases and J lost 6, with 15 bases in between. This CDR3 is 14 amino acids long. Germline-derived CDR1 and CDR2 are LGHDT and YNNKEL (reference sequence).

J is TRBJ1-1 and V is TRBV19; D may be TRBD1 (5 bases). Per the germline V gene, CDR1 is LNHDA and CDR2 is SQIVND (reference sequence). The CDR3 contains 15 residues. The V end lost 2 bases, the J end lost 0 bases, and 10 bases lay between the germline ends. The CDR3 loop is CASSISDTMNTEAFF. DNA of the CDR3: TGTGCCAGTAGTATATCGGACACCATGAACACTGAAGCTTTCTTT.

V gene TRBV6-5 combines with J gene TRBJ1-3, with D possibly TRBD1 on 5 matching bases. The CDR3 loop spans 16 amino acids. Germline loops: CDR1 MNHEY, CDR2 SVGAGI. The V gene lost 0 bases and the J gene lost 4 bases, with 13 bases spanning the gap. The DNA of the CDR3 is TGTGCCAGCAGTTACTCAGCCGGGGGAGTGGGAAACACCATATATTTT. This codes for CASSYSAGGVGNTIYF.

This chain uses TRBV21-1 with TRBJ2-7; TRBD1 was called by the table and not checked on the DNA. TRBV21-1 constitutes a pseudogene. This CDR3 has 14 residues. CDR3: CASRGTGSPYEQYF. In DNA form, the CDR3 reads TGTGCCAGCAGGGGGACAGGCTCCCCCTACGAGCAGTACTTC.

The chain joins TRBV7-3 to TRBJ1-2; 9 nucleotides line up with TRBD1. Germline V lookup: CDR1 SGHTA, CDR2 FQGTGA. V lost 5 bases to trimming and J lost 4 bases; unmatched junction nucleotides: 8. The CDR3 runs to 15 residues. The CDR3 sequence is CASSPAGTGTYGYTF. Written as DNA, the CDR3 is TGTGCCAGCAGCCCGGCCGGGACAGGGACCTATGGCTACACCTTC.

This sequence joins TRBV5-4 and TRBJ1-2; unclear D gene. V was cut by 1 base and J by 6 bases, with 16 bases left in between. The germline V gene has CDR1 SGHNT and CDR2 YYREEE (reference sequence). The CDR3 covers 15 residues. Here the CDR3 DNA reads TGTGCCAGCAGCTTGAAGACGGGGTTGGTAAATGGCTACACCTTC. This codes for CASSLKTGLVNGYTF. The full variable domain, in which reference TRBV5-4 and TRBJ1-2 provide the parts outside the CDR3, is ETGVTQSPTHLIKTRGQQVTLRCSSQSGHNTVSWYQQALGQGPQFIFQYYREEENGRGNFPPRFSGLQFPNYSSELNVNALELDDSALYLCASSLKTGLVNGYTFGSGTRLTVV.

The chain uses TRBV11-2 and TRBJ1-1; D is unresolved. Per germline, CDR1 SGHAT and CDR2 FQNNGV. Trimming removed 5 bases from V and 2 bases from J, with 9 bases in between. This CDR3 comprises 13 residues. DNA for the CDR3: TGTGCCAGCAGCCTCCCTTTTAACACTGAAGCTTTCTTT. It translates to CASSLPFNTEAFF.

V usage is TRBV2 and J usage is TRBJ2-7; 15 positions match TRBD2. Germline CDR1 and CDR2: SNHLY and FYNNEI. V lost 6 bases and J lost 3; bases outside the gene matches: 6. This CDR3 is 16 amino acids long. For the CDR3, the DNA is TGTGCCAGCAGCTCGGGACTAGCGGGGGGAGGCTACGAGCAGTACTTC. Amino acids: CASSSGLAGGGYEQYF. The whole variable domain, filled in from reference TRBV2 and TRBJ2-7, reads EPEVTQTPSHQVTQMGQEVILRCVPISNHLYFYWYRQILGQKVEFLVSFYNNEISEKSEIFDDQFSVERPDGSNFTLKIRSTKLEDSAMYFCASSSGLAGGGYEQYFGPGTRLTVT.

This chain links TRBV20-1 with TRBJ2-2; no clear D. The length of the CDR3 is 13 residues. The V end was cut by 3 bases, the J end by 5 bases, with 10 bases between. CDR1 and CDR2 (germline): DFQATT, SNEGSKA (reference sequence). The CDR3 nucleotides are TGCAGTGCTAGTATAGCAGCAACCGGGGAGCTGTTTTTT. It yields the protein CSASIAATGELFF.

V gene TRBV2 combines with J gene TRBJ2-7; TRBD1 aligns across 9 bases. V was clipped by 6 bases and J by 6 bases; unmatched bases: 12. The CDR3 consists of 15 residues. Germline values: CDR1 SNHLY, CDR2 FYNNEI. The chain's CDR3 is CASRLTGQGYREQYF. The CDR3 nucleotides are TGTGCCAGCAGACTAACGGGACAGGGCTATCGCGAGCAGTACTTC.

The chain has TRBV5-1 and TRBJ2-3, with 12 bases aligning to TRBD2. This CDR3 has 19 residues. CDR1 is SGHRS, CDR2 YFSETQ, per germline. Losses at the gene ends were 0 bases for V and 2 bases for J; bases not matched to a gene: 10. CDR3: CASSLGRLAGAQITDTQYF. CDR3 nucleotides: TGCGCCAGCAGCTTGGGGCGACTAGCGGGGGCCCAGATCACAGATACGCAGTATTTT.

The chain joins TRBV19 to TRBJ1-4; D remains ambiguous. Germline CDR1 and CDR2: LNHDA and SQIVND (reference sequence). V was trimmed by 6 bases and J by 0 bases, leaving 11 bases between them. The CDR3 runs to 15 residues. The chain's CDR3 is CASSGGATTNEKLFF. CDR3 nucleotide sequence: TGTGCCAGTAGCGGTGGAGCAACAACTAATGAAAAACTGTTTTTT.

The chain joins TRBV7-3 to TRBJ2-3, with D possibly being TRBD1 (6 bases). Germline V gives CDR1 SGHTA, CDR2 FQGTGA. The CDR3 is 14 amino acids. Deletions cut 4 bases from V and 10 bases from J, with 18 bases between. The DNA for the CDR3 is TGTGCCAGCAGCTCTCTCCCTGGACAGTCGCCGCAGTATTTT. Translated, it gives CASSSLPGQSPQYF.

Only one count was recorded for this clone. The chain employs TRBV14 and TRBJ1-1; D unclear. The ends were cut back, 4 bases at V and 1 base at J, with 13 bases in the middle. The CDR3 covers 15 residues. Germline V lookup: CDR1 SGHDN, CDR2 FVKESK. Here the CDR3 reads CASSPTSGENTEAFF. CDR3 DNA: TGTGCCAGCAGCCCGACCAGCGGAGAGAACACTGAAGCTTTCTTT.